This passage covers 24 T cell receptor beta chains from one sample sequenced in a study of cytomegalovirus exposure and HLA in healthy donors. Primers: 60 Vbeta forward and 13 Jbeta reverse. Sequencing used immunoSEQ multiplex PCR; TCRdb keeps in-frame clones, though not all of them. Among tens of thousands of clones listed, roughly nine tenths were seen once. The source material was PBMCs. The receptors were sampled from a woman younger than 45 in good health and CMV-seropositive.

The V call is TRBV6-5, the J call TRBJ1-5; 9 bases are a match to TRBD1. The germline V gene encodes CDR1 MNHEY and CDR2 SVGAGI. V lost 6 bases and J lost 4; bases outside the gene matches: 1. The CDR3 sequence is 13 residues long. The CDR3 DNA follows: TGTGCCAGCAGAGGGACAGGGAATCAGCCCCAGCATTTT. It is translated as CASRGTGNQPQHF.

Written as DNA, the CDR3 is TGTGCCAGCACTCGCAGCGGGGTCTCCATTCAGTACTTC. This codes for CASTRSGVSIQYF. The chain recombines TRBV28 with TRBJ2-4, with TRBD2 matching 7 bases. V gave up 7 bases and J gave up 9 bases; unmatched junction bases: 9. This CDR3 region has 13 residues. The germline CDR1 and CDR2 sequences are MDHEN and SYDVKM.

CDR3 DNA: TGTGCCAGCAGTCTTTGGAGGGCAGGCTATGGCTACACCTTC. The encoded protein is CASSLWRAGYGYTF. The rearrangement links TRBV5-6 to TRBJ1-2; D is undetermined. Germline V gives CDR1 SGHDT, CDR2 YYEEEE. V lost 5 bases to trimming and J lost 4 bases, with 15 bases between them. The CDR3 is 14 amino acids. Drawing the rest from reference TRBV5-6 and TRBJ1-2, the complete variable domain is DAGVTQSPTHLIKTRGQQVTLRCSPKSGHDTVSWYQQALGQGPQFIFQYYEEEERQRGNFPDRFSGHQFPNYSSELNVNALLLGDSALYLCASSLWRAGYGYTFGSGTRLTVV.

The chain carries TRBV7-3 and TRBJ1-3; no reliable D call. This CDR3 has 14 residues. CDR1 and CDR2 (germline): SGHTA, FQGTGA. V lost 5 bases, J lost 0 bases, and 8 bases lay in between. The CDR3 here is CASSTKSSGNTIYF. The CDR3 DNA reads TGTGCCAGCAGCACCAAGAGCTCTGGAAACACCATATATTTT.

The chain uses TRBV9 and TRBJ2-3, with D uncertain. The ends were cut back, 0 bases at V and 6 bases at J, with 11 bases in the middle. Germline V CDR1 and CDR2: SGDLS, YYNGEE. The CDR3 has 14 residues. The chain's CDR3 is CASSVDPREDTQYF. The CDR3 nucleotides are TGTGCCAGCAGCGTAGATCCCCGTGAGGATACGCAGTATTTT.

The chain couples TRBV11-2 to TRBJ2-5; D uncertain. This CDR3 has 13 amino acids. From germline, CDR1 is SGHAT and CDR2 FQNNGV. Trimming removed 0 bases at V and 5 bases at J, with 7 bases between. CDR3 DNA sequence: TGTGCCAGCAGCTTAGATCTATGGGAGACCCAGTACTTC. It yields the protein CASSLDLWETQYF.

V usage is TRBV12-5 and J usage is TRBJ2-7; no clear D. CDR1 LGHNT and CDR2 FRNRAP come from the germline V gene. The CDR3 sequence is 10 residues long. V shed 7 bases and J shed 4 bases, with 5 bases lying between them. The CDR3 sequence: CASAQYEQYF. CDR3 sequence (DNA): TGTGCTAGTGCCCAATACGAGCAGTACTTC.

The chain employs TRBV19 and TRBJ1-2, with 10 bases that match TRBD1. Germline V CDR1 and CDR2: LNHDA, SQIVND (reference sequence). V lost 5 bases, J lost 8 bases, and 8 bases stayed unmatched. CDR3 length: 14 residues. The DNA of the CDR3 is TGTGCCAGTAGTTCCGTGACAGGGGGCTCAGGCTACACCTTC. This translates into CASSSVTGGSGYTF.

This clone was counted once. This chain links TRBV28 with TRBJ2-2; a weak D match, TRBD2 (6 bases). Germline CDR1 reads MDHEN; CDR2 reads SYDVKM. The CDR3 is 13 amino acids. V dropped 4 bases and J dropped 6 bases, with 9 bases sitting between them. The CDR3 DNA follows: TGTGCCAGCAGTTCCCCGGGGGCCGGGGAGCTGTTTTTT. Amino acid sequence: CASSSPGAGELFF.

The chain couples TRBV12-5 to TRBJ2-5, with a tentative D call TRBD1 (6 bases). Trimming stripped 0 bases from V and 1 base from J, with 15 bases between. The CDR3 length is 17 residues. Germline CDR1 reads LGHNT; CDR2 reads FRNRAP. This chain's CDR3 is CASGLVGIKDSQETQYF. The DNA of the CDR3 is TGTGCTAGTGGTTTGGTAGGGATTAAGGACAGCCAAGAGACCCAGTACTTC.

The chain recombines TRBV4-1 with TRBJ2-5, with TRBD2 matching 13 bases. CDR1 is MGHRA and CDR2 is YSYEKL in the germline V gene. This CDR3 is built from 17 residues. The junction had 9 bases not matched to a gene; V was cut back by 4 bases and J by 4 bases. CDR3 region: CASSPSLGLAGAETQYF. Written as DNA, the CDR3 is TGCGCCAGCAGCCCTAGTCTCGGACTAGCGGGAGCAGAGACCCAGTACTTC.

The rearrangement uses TRBV7-2 and TRBJ2-5, with D maybe TRBD2 (5 bases). The CDR3 is made up of 15 amino acids. The germline V gene has CDR1 SGHTA and CDR2 FQGNSA. Trimming took off 1 base at V and 4 bases at J, with 13 bases between the two ends. As DNA, the CDR3 is TGTGCCAGCAGCTTAGGACGCCGGGAAGCAGAGACCCAGTACTTC. It yields the protein CASSLGRREAETQYF. Full variable domain (remainder filled in from reference TRBV7-2 and TRBJ2-5): GAGVSQSPSNKVTEKGKDVELRCDPISGHTALYWYRQSLGQGLEFLIYFQGNSAPDKSGLPSDRFSAERTGGSVSTLTIQRTQQEDSAVYLCASSLGRREAETQYFGPGTRLLVL.

This sequence joins TRBV5-1 and TRBJ1-2; D possibly corresponds to TRBD1 (6 bases). Germline-derived CDR1 and CDR2 are SGHRS and YFSETQ. The V gene lost 3 bases and the J gene lost 3 bases, with 15 bases spanning the gap. CDR3 length: 15 residues. The CDR3 is CASSSDGQRYYGYTF. The DNA of the CDR3 is TGCGCCAGCAGCTCCGATGGACAGCGGTACTATGGCTACACCTTC.

J is TRBJ1-1 and V is TRBV19; D ambiguous. Germline V gives CDR1 LNHDA, CDR2 SQIVND (reference sequence). The CDR3 covers 13 residues. V dropped 6 bases and J dropped 1 base, with 9 bases sitting between them. This chain's CDR3 is CASRWQENTEAFF. DNA of the CDR3: TGTGCCAGTAGATGGCAGGAGAACACTGAAGCTTTCTTT.

The rearrangement joins TRBV7-9 to TRBJ1-1; D unresolved. V was clipped by 1 base and J by 2 bases, with 8 bases between them. The CDR3 length is 14 residues. Germline CDR1 SEHNR, CDR2 FQNEAQ (reference sequence). In DNA, the CDR3 is TGTGCCAGCAGCTTAGTATCGGGTAACACTGAAGCTTTCTTT. The encoded protein is CASSLVSGNTEAFF.

The V gene is TRBV10-1, the J gene TRBJ1-1; 8 nucleotides align to TRBD1. Germline CDR1 is WNHNN and CDR2 is SYGVQD (reference sequence). This CDR3 spans 14 amino acids. Trimming removed 4 bases from V and 4 bases from J; junction bases left unmatched: 5. CDR3 residues: CASSVDRDGTEAFF. The CDR3 DNA reads as TGCGCCAGCAGTGTGGACAGGGACGGCACTGAAGCTTTCTTT.

This sequence joins TRBV7-2 and TRBJ1-5; D perhaps matches TRBD1 (5 bases). CDR1 and CDR2 from the germline V gene are SGHTA and FQGNSA. With 1 base removed from V and 7 bases from J, the gap between germline ends came to 8 bases. The length of the CDR3 is 13 residues. The CDR3 DNA reads TGTGCCAGCAGCTTAGTTTGGGGCCAGCCCCAGCATTTT. Translating gives CASSLVWGQPQHF. Filled out from reference TRBV7-2 and TRBJ1-5, the complete variable domain reads GAGVSQSPSNKVTEKGKDVELRCDPISGHTALYWYRQSLGQGLEFLIYFQGNSAPDKSGLPSDRFSAERTGGSVSTLTIQRTQQEDSAVYLCASSLVWGQPQHFGDGTRLSIL.

The rearrangement uses TRBV5-1 and TRBJ2-3; TRBD1 agrees at 7 bases. The CDR3 has 14 amino acids. Per the germline V gene, CDR1 is SGHRS and CDR2 is YFSETQ. With V trimmed by 4 bases and J by 3 bases, 5 bases remained unmatched. CDR3 bases: TGCGCCAGCAGCCCCGGACAGGAGACAGATACGCAGTATTTT. This gives the protein CASSPGQETDTQYF.

V is TRBV19 and J is TRBJ2-1, with TRBD2 matching 10 bases. V dropped 8 bases and J dropped 7; count of bases not matched to a gene: 20. Germline-derived CDR1 and CDR2 are LNHDA and SQIVND (reference sequence). This CDR3 spans 18 amino acids. The CDR3 sequence: CASCSRPSGSLVGNEQFF. The CDR3 DNA is TGTGCCAGTTGCTCCCGCCCTAGCGGGAGTTTGGTGGGGAATGAGCAGTTCTTC. The full variable domain, in which reference TRBV19 and TRBJ2-1 provide the parts outside the CDR3, is DGGITQSPKYLFRKEGQNVTLSCEQNLNHDAMYWYRQDPGQGLRLIYYSQIVNDFQKGDIAEGYSVSREKKESFPLTVTSAQKNPTAFYLCASCSRPSGSLVGNEQFFGPGTRLTVL.

This chain connects TRBV9 to TRBJ2-1; 8 bases are shared with TRBD2. The junction had 10 bases not matched to a gene; V was cut back by 4 bases and J by 7 bases. This CDR3 spans 15 amino acids. Germline values: CDR1 SGDLS, CDR2 YYNGEE. The CDR3 here is CASSPQGSGMNEQFF. The DNA for the CDR3 is TGTGCCAGCAGCCCCCAGGGTAGCGGGATGAATGAGCAGTTCTTC.

This clone has only a few counts. The V call is TRBV4-2, the J call TRBJ2-7; 8 bases map to TRBD1. The J segment lost 1 base and the V segment lost 4 bases, leaving 3 bases of the junction unmatched. The germline CDR1 and CDR2 sequences are LGHNA and YNFKEQ. This CDR3 is 14 amino acids long. The CDR3 region has the DNA TGTGCCAGCAGCCCCAGGACAGGGTCCTACGAGCAGTACTTC. Protein product: CASSPRTGSYEQYF.

The V and J genes are TRBV28 and TRBJ1-2; possibly TRBD1 for D (5 bases). The length of the CDR3 is 12 residues. Trimming left V 5 bases short and J 5 bases short, with 9 bases between. Looked up from germline, CDR1 is MDHEN and CDR2 is SYDVKM. CDR3: CASSPRQYGYTF. The CDR3 coding sequence is TGTGCCAGCAGTCCCCGACAGTATGGCTACACCTTC.

This chain uses TRBV4-2 with TRBJ2-7, with 7 nucleotides matching TRBD2. CDR3 length: 14 residues. The V gene end was trimmed by 3 bases and the J gene end by 6 bases; junction bases not matched to a gene: 8. Per germline, CDR1 LGHNA and CDR2 YNFKEQ. In nucleotides, the CDR3 is TGTGCCAGCAGCCATTGGACTAGAGCTGCCGAGCAGTACTTC. This gives the protein CASSHWTRAAEQYF.

The chain employs TRBV6-5 and TRBJ1-1, with 9 positions matching TRBD1. The length of the CDR3 is 15 residues. The V gene's germline CDR1 is MNHEY and CDR2 SVGAGI. Losses at the gene ends were 6 bases for V and 5 bases for J; bases not matched to a gene: 10. CDR3 residues: CASRLRPGTGTEAFF. Here the CDR3 DNA reads TGTGCCAGCAGACTACGTCCCGGGACAGGGACTGAAGCTTTCTTT.